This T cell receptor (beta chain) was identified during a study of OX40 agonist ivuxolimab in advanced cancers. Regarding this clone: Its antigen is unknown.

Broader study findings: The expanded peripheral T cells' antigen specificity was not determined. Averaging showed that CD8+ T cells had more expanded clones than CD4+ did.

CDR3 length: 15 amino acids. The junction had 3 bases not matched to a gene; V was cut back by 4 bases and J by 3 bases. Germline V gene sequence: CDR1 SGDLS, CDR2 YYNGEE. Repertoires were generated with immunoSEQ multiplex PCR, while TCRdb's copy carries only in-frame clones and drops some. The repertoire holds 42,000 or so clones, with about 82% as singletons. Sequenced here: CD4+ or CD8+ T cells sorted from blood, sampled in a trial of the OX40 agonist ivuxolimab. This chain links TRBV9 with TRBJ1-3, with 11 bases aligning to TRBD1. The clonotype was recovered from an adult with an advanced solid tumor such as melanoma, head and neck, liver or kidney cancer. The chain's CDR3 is CASSLGTGGGNTIYF. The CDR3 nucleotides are TGTGCCAGCAGCTTAGGGACAGGGGGTGGAAACACCATATATTTT.